This TCR beta chain emerged from a study of shared clonotypes between healthy human individuals. For sorted subsets, roughly 200 ng DNA per replicate equaled 30,000 or so T cell genomes. Repertoires were generated with immunoSEQ multiplex PCR, while TCRdb's copy carries only in-frame clones and drops some. The table includes over 1.5 million clones, around 98% detected once. V shed 0 bases and J shed 6 bases, with 6 bases lying between them. Germline V gives CDR1 MNHEY, CDR2 SVGAGI. The CDR3 length is 13 residues. All of the donors resided in Nashville, Tennessee, and each was a Caucasian adult. A note on this clone: Different DNA sequences within this sample yield the same CDR3.

The receptor's source is a young man in good health. This chain uses TRBV6-5 with TRBJ1-5; D not resolved. Material for sequencing was naive CD4+ T cells sorted from blood. The subset here: CD45RA+ positively selected. In nucleotides, the CDR3 is TGTGCCAGCAGTTACTCGAGTGGTCAGCCCCAGCATTTT. Translated: CASSYSSGQPQHF.